The 17 T cell receptor beta chains presented below share a single source sample, sequenced in a study of CD8 T cells in ankylosing spondylitis. Findings and caveats of the study: The study identified a TCR beta motif of under 10 highly homologous variants that appeared characteristic of ankylosing spondylitis blood.

The antigens these receptors bind are not known. One entry per CDR3 protein, called by TCRdb with MiXCR from the 5' RACE reads. The data show 500,000 or so distinct CDR3 sequences, approximately 5.3% seen once. Sequenced material: blood, either unsorted or a sorted T cell fraction (not recorded which). The receptors come from a male donor with ankylosing spondylitis.

This clonotype was counted ten times or more. V usage is TRBV7-8 and J usage is TRBJ2-7; D is perhaps TRBD2 (6 bases). CDR3 length: 14 amino acids. Germline-derived CDR1 and CDR2 are SGHVS and FQNEAQ. Trimming removed 2 bases from V and 0 bases from J, with 8 bases in between. The CDR3 here is CASSLRGVSYEQYF. The CDR3 DNA follows: TGTGCCAGCAGCTTACGCGGGGTCTCCTACGAGCAGTACTTC.

This clonotype was seen at least ten times. The chain links TRBV6-5 to TRBJ2-1, with D perhaps matching TRBD1 (6 bases). Germline CDR1 is MNHEY and CDR2 is SVGAGI. Between the trimmed V and J ends, which lost 4 bases and 0 bases, there was a span of 16 bases. The CDR3 is 17 amino acids. The CDR3 nucleotides read TGTGCCAGCAGTTTAGCGTCGCAGGGGTTCTCCTACAATGAGCAGTTCTTC. Translated: CASSLASQGFSYNEQFF.

This clonotype appeared many times. The J gene is TRBJ1-6, the V gene TRBV27; D is possibly TRBD1 (5 bases). The CDR3 consists of 14 residues. Deletions cut 2 bases from V and 6 bases from J, with 8 bases between. Germline loops: CDR1 MNHEY, CDR2 SMNVEV (reference sequence). CDR3 loop: CASSLLGGNSPLHF. The CDR3 bases are TGTGCCAGCAGTTTACTGGGGGGTAATTCACCCCTCCACTTT.

This clonotype was seen a single time. The CDR3 does not end in the conserved phenylalanine or tryptophan, so this is likely a read error. The chain joins TRBV6-1 to TRBJ2-7, with TRBD1 matching 9 bases. Germline CDR1 is MNHNS and CDR2 is SASEGT. This CDR3 is built from 15 residues. V lost 5 bases to trimming and J lost 0 bases; unmatched junction nucleotides: 5. The CDR3 loop is CASSKDRGGSYEQYL. DNA for the CDR3: TGTGCCAGCAGTAAGGACAGGGGAGGCTCCTACGAGCAGTACCTC.

This clonotype was observed many times. The chain recombines TRBV7-2 with TRBJ1-2, with D possibly being TRBD1 (5 bases). Germline CDR1 and CDR2: SGHTA and FQGNSA. V lost 4 bases to trimming and J lost 7 bases, with 16 bases between them. The CDR3 contains 14 residues. The CDR3 DNA sequence: TGTGCCAGCAGCTGGGGACTCCCAACGGGTGGCTACACCTTC. It yields the protein CASSWGLPTGGYTF.

This clonotype was seen more than once but under ten times. V usage is TRBV11-2 and J usage is TRBJ2-7, with a weak D call TRBD2 (6 bases). CDR1 and CDR2 (germline): SGHAT, FQNNGV. The CDR3 totals 16 residues. V was clipped by 1 base and J by 5 bases, with 18 bases between them. CDR3 amino acids: CASSLVSGRAGNEQYF. CDR3 DNA sequence: TGTGCCAGCAGCTTAGTTAGTGGCAGGGCGGGGAACGAGCAGTACTTC.

The rearrangement joins TRBV5-1 to TRBJ2-2; D is unclear. V was shortened by 4 bases and J by 7 bases, with 8 bases between the two germline ends. Germline CDR1 and CDR2: SGHRS and YFSETQ. The CDR3 sequence is 12 residues long. This CDR3 reads CASSPFDGELFF. Written as DNA, the CDR3 is TGCGCCAGCAGCCCTTTTGACGGGGAGCTGTTTTTT.

This clonotype came up many times. This rearrangement joins TRBV5-5 to TRBJ1-5; D ambiguous. Trimming cost V 0 bases and J 10 bases, with 11 bases left between them. From germline, CDR1 is SGHKS and CDR2 YYEKEE (reference sequence). The CDR3 covers 13 residues. CDR3 nucleotide sequence: TGTGCCAGCAGCTTGGGTCCCCGGTTTCCCCAGCATTTT. It specifies CASSLGPRFPQHF.

In this sample, this clonotype turned up many times. The chain uses TRBV10-3 and TRBJ2-7; 7 positions match TRBD2. The V segment lost 9 bases and the J segment 0 bases; nucleotides outside the gene matches: 11. CDR3 size: 15 residues. Germline V CDR1 and CDR2: ENHRY, SYGVKD. The DNA of the CDR3 is TGTGCCATTACCGCGGGGGATCAGAGCTCCTACGAGCAGTACTTC. Protein sequence: CAITAGDQSSYEQYF.

In this sample, this clonotype turned up many times. This sequence joins TRBV5-1 and TRBJ2-1; 8 bases agree with TRBD2. V shed 4 bases, J shed 7 bases, and the junction held 10 bases outside the gene matches. The CDR3 loop spans 15 amino acids. Germline V CDR1 and CDR2: SGHRS, YFSETQ. The CDR3 region has the DNA TGCGCCAGCAGCATTGGGGTAGCGGGGTCGAATGAGCAGTTCTTC. Protein: CASSIGVAGSNEQFF.

This clonotype was counted ten times or more. CDR3 sequence reads: CATQDRGRGDTQYF. In nucleotides, the CDR3 is TGTGCCACGCAAGACAGGGGGCGCGGAGATACGCAGTATTTT. The V and J genes are TRBV24-1 and TRBJ2-3; 10 nucleotides line up with TRBD1. This CDR3 contains 14 residues. Germline CDR1 and CDR2: KGHDR and SFDVKD. J lost 5 bases, V lost 10 bases, and 8 bases had no gene match.

On this clonotype: A much bigger clone sits one base away, suggesting this may be a read error. The chain is built from TRBV7-2 and TRBJ2-3; 8 bases match TRBD2. The CDR3 loop spans 17 amino acids. From germline, CDR1 is SGHTA and CDR2 FQGNSA. The DNA for the CDR3 is TGTGCCACCAGCCGAACGGGGGGGCCTGGGCGCACAGATACGCAGTATTTT. Amino acids: CATSRTGGPGRTDTQYF. Supplemented by reference TRBV7-2 and TRBJ2-3, the full variable domain reads GAGVSQSPSNKVTEKGKDVELRCDPISGHTALYWYRQSLGQGLEFLIYFQGNSAPDKSGLPSDRFSAERTGGSVSTLTIQRTQQEDSAVYLCATSRTGGPGRTDTQYFGPGTRLTVL.

The rearrangement links TRBV14 to TRBJ1-5; 10 bases are a match to TRBD1. J gave up 6 bases and V 7 bases, and 3 bases lay outside the gene matches. The CDR3 spans 13 residues. Germline V CDR1 and CDR2: SGHDN, FVKESK. The CDR3 DNA follows: TGTGCCAGCAAAGGGACAGGGGCTCAGCCCCAGCATTTT. It is translated as CASKGTGAQPQHF.

Many counts were recorded for this clonotype. This rearrangement joins TRBV7-2 to TRBJ2-5; tentative D call: TRBD2 (5 bases). CDR3 length: 15 residues. The germline V gene has CDR1 SGHTA and CDR2 FQGNSA. The V end was cut by 5 bases, the J end by 3 bases, with 16 bases between. For the CDR3, the DNA is TGTGCCAGCAGCCCACAAATTCTGCGGGAAGAGACCCAGTACTTC. It codes for CASSPQILREETQYF. The complete variable domain, with remaining parts taken from reference TRBV7-2 and TRBJ2-5, reads GAGVSQSPSNKVTEKGKDVELRCDPISGHTALYWYRQSLGQGLEFLIYFQGNSAPDKSGLPSDRFSAERTGGSVSTLTIQRTQQEDSAVYLCASSPQILREETQYFGPGTRLLVL.

This clonotype was counted ten times or more. CDR3 nucleotides: TGCAGTGCTAGCCCCCCAGGGAATCAGCCCCAGCATTTT. Protein sequence: CSASPPGNQPQHF. The rearrangement joins TRBV20-1 to TRBJ1-5; perhaps TRBD1 as D (5 bases). This CDR3 has 13 amino acids. CDR1 is DFQATT, CDR2 SNEGSKA, per germline (reference sequence). V was shortened by 3 bases and J by 4 bases, with 10 bases between the two germline ends.

This clonotype has ten or more counts. The rearrangement joins TRBV5-1 to TRBJ1-2; 9 nucleotides agree with TRBD1. CDR1 SGHRS and CDR2 YFSETQ come from the germline V gene. The J segment lost 7 bases and the V segment lost 0 bases, leaving 4 bases of the junction unmatched. CDR3 length equals 14 residues. CDR3 amino acids: CASSLEGQGVGYTF. The CDR3 DNA is TGCGCCAGCAGCTTGGAGGGACAGGGCGTTGGCTACACCTTC.

In this sample, this clonotype turned up a few times. This may be a read error, as it is one base from a much larger clone. The chain joins TRBV6-2 or TRBV6-3 to TRBJ1-5; D not resolved. There are 14 residues in the CDR3. Germline CDR1 and CDR2: MNHEY and SVGEGT. CDR3: CVSSQATKDQPQHF. CDR3 nucleotide sequence: TGTGTCAGCAGTCAGGCGACTAAGGATCAGCCCCAGCATTTT.